The 3 T cell receptor beta chains in this list originate from one sample, sequenced in a study of Graves' ophthalmopathy and Graves' hyperthyroidism. RNA transcripts yielded amplified TCR beta CDR3 regions. HTBI primers served in a first-round RT-PCR, which a second-round multiplex PCR followed. Each CDR3 protein gets one entry after TCRdb re-called the multiplex PCR reads with MiXCR. The table has about 620,000 distinct CDR3 sequences, over 20% seen once. The sample consisted of peripheral blood. Source of these receptors: a woman aged 18-29 years with stable Graves' hyperthyroidism. Some clones in this sample may be carry-over from other donors' samples.

This clonotype has ten or more counts. CDR3 region: CSATGTEATGELFF. The CDR3 DNA reads TGCAGCGCCACCGGGACAGAGGCCACCGGGGAGCTGTTTTTT. V gene TRBV29-1 combines with J gene TRBJ2-2; 7 nucleotides line up with TRBD1. The J segment lost 4 bases and the V segment lost 7 bases, leaving 9 bases of the junction unmatched. The CDR3 has 14 residues. Germline CDR1 SQVTM, CDR2 ANQGSEA.

This clonotype was detected many times. The chain employs TRBV30 and TRBJ1-5; D unclear. Germline V gene lookup returns CDR1 GTSNPN and CDR2 SVGIG (reference sequence). The CDR3 loop spans 12 amino acids. V gave up 4 bases and J gave up 7 bases, with 11 bases separating them. The CDR3 nucleotides read TGTGCCTGGAACTACCTTAGCCAGCCCCAGCATTTT. Protein: CAWNYLSQPQHF.

In its sample, this clonotype was seen many times. V usage is TRBV30 and J usage is TRBJ1-3; D remains unclear. The V end was cut by 7 bases, the J end by 0 bases, with 10 bases between. CDR3 size: 13 residues. Per the germline V gene, CDR1 is GTSNPN and CDR2 is SVGIG (reference sequence). This CDR3 is CALHTTSGNTIYF. In DNA form, the CDR3 reads TGTGCCTTACATACTACCTCTGGAAACACCATATATTTT.